A single sample is the source of the 32 T cell receptor beta chains below, sequenced in a study of graft-versus-host responses after intestinal transplantation (dated by TCRdb to the early 2020s). The time point label, as the study defines it: cells obtained before transplantation from donor or recipient. Libraries were made using the immunoSEQ multiplex PCR assay. In its TCRdb copy, this immuneACCESS table keeps in-frame sequences only and misses some clones. Where compared with another copy, unresolved V genes explain less than half of these, and the others have no known cause. The sample table lists roughly 18,000 clones, roughly 37% of them with a count of one. 0.9% of the sample is taken by the ten largest. The starting material was alloreactive CD4+ T cells from a mixed lymphocyte reaction culture, obtained before intestinal transplant. Per the publication, the cell subset or site label means: CFSE-low proliferating T cells sorted from roughly six-day pre-transplant mixed lymphocyte reaction (GvH or HvG direction). The receptors shown here come from a human patient who received an intestinal transplant.

This clone was recorded a few times. This chain connects TRBV7-6 to TRBJ1-3; D may be TRBD1 (5 bases). CDR3 length equals 17 residues. Trimming stripped 3 bases from V and 0 bases from J, with 15 bases between. CDR1 is SGHVS and CDR2 is FNYEAQ in the germline V gene. This CDR3 reads CASSLGPGGSSGNTIYF. The CDR3 region has the DNA TGTGCCAGCAGCTTGGGACCGGGGGGGAGCTCTGGAAACACCATATATTTT.

The CDR3 sequence: CASSRLEGRNSPLHF. DNA for the CDR3: TGCGCCAGCAGCCGGCTAGAGGGGCGGAATTCACCCCTCCACTTT. The gene calls are TRBV4-1 and TRBJ1-6; tentatively, D is TRBD1 (5 bases). Germline V lookup: CDR1 MGHRA, CDR2 YSYEKL. Trimming stripped 4 bases from V and 7 bases from J, with 14 bases between. The CDR3 loop spans 15 amino acids.

There are a few counts of this clone. The V gene is TRBV5-4, the J gene TRBJ1-5, with a tentative D call TRBD1 (5 bases). Germline assignment: CDR1 SGHNT and CDR2 YYREEE (reference sequence). V was shortened by 3 bases and J by 7 bases, with 11 bases between the two germline ends. The CDR3 is 13 residues long. The CDR3, as DNA: TGTGCCAGCAGCTACGACAGCGAACAGCCCCAGCATTTT. Translation: CASSYDSEQPQHF.

This clone has only a few counts. The V gene is TRBV2, the J gene TRBJ2-7, with 7 bases matching TRBD1. Per the germline V gene, CDR1 is SNHLY and CDR2 is FYNNEI. The CDR3 loop spans 13 amino acids. Trimming removed 5 bases from V and 1 base from J; junction bases left unmatched: 2. For the CDR3, the DNA is TGTGCCAGCAGTAAGGACAGGTCCTACGAGCAGTACTTC. Residues: CASSKDRSYEQYF.

The chain uses TRBV10-3 and TRBJ1-2, with D uncertain. Trimming pared 10 bases from V and 8 bases from J, leaving 17 bases between. Per germline, CDR1 ENHRY and CDR2 SYGVKD. The CDR3 is 12 amino acids. The CDR3 DNA reads as TGTGCCAGCAGAGACGGCCCTGGAGGCTACACCTTC. Its translation: CASRDGPGGYTF.

Only a few counts were recorded for this clone. The CDR3 loop reads CASSDGVVNTEAFF. CDR3 sequence (DNA): TGTGCCAGCAGTGACGGAGTAGTGAACACTGAAGCTTTCTTT. The J gene is TRBJ1-1, the V gene TRBV2; D gene unclear. The CDR3 loop spans 14 amino acids. Looked up from germline, CDR1 is SNHLY and CDR2 is FYNNEI. The V end was cut by 3 bases, the J end by 0 bases, with 8 bases between. Complete variable domain (other parts from reference TRBV2 and TRBJ1-1): EPEVTQTPSHQVTQMGQEVILRCVPISNHLYFYWYRQILGQKVEFLVSFYNNEISEKSEIFDDQFSVERPDGSNFTLKIRSTKLEDSAMYFCASSDGVVNTEAFFGQGTRLTVV.

The chain recombines TRBV2 with TRBJ2-1; D gene ambiguous. With 4 bases removed from V and 3 bases from J, the gap between germline ends came to 10 bases. The germline CDR1 and CDR2 sequences are SNHLY and FYNNEI. The CDR3 extends over 14 amino acids. The CDR3 reads CASSVNRRYNEQFF. The CDR3 nucleotides are TGTGCCAGCAGTGTTAACCGGCGCTACAATGAGCAGTTCTTC.

This clone was observed a handful of times. The gene calls are TRBV10-3 and TRBJ1-2; D not resolved. Germline lookup yields CDR1 ENHRY and CDR2 SYGVKD. The V gene lost 4 bases and the J gene lost 6 bases, with 27 bases spanning the gap. This CDR3 is built from 18 residues. The CDR3, as DNA: TGTGCCATCAGTGGAGAGGGAACAGCCCCCCTACGAAGCAATGGCTACACCTTC. This encodes CAISGEGTAPLRSNGYTF.

V usage is TRBV7-6 and J usage is TRBJ2-7; 9 positions agree with TRBD1. The CDR3 spans 13 residues. Germline trimming cut 5 bases from V and 6 bases from J; bases unmatched to any gene: 5. Germline-derived CDR1 and CDR2 are SGHVS and FNYEAQ. The CDR3 sequence: CASSLGQGFEQYF. In DNA form, the CDR3 reads TGTGCCAGCAGCCTGGGACAGGGCTTCGAGCAGTACTTC.

The V gene is TRBV5-1, the J gene TRBJ2-1; the D is unclear. The CDR3 has 17 residues. Trimming stripped 4 bases from V and 6 bases from J, with 23 bases between. The V gene's germline CDR1 is SGHRS and CDR2 YFSETQ. CDR3 coding DNA: TGCGCCAGCAGCCCTGGACGTGGAAGCTCCTTATCCAATGAGCAGTTCTTC. It yields the protein CASSPGRGSSLSNEQFF.

The chain joins TRBV2 to TRBJ1-2; D is unresolved. This CDR3 comprises 13 residues. V lost 4 bases and J 1 base, leaving 7 bases between the germline ends. Germline V gene lookup returns CDR1 SNHLY and CDR2 FYNNEI. CDR3: CASSGNRNYGYTF. In DNA, the CDR3 is TGTGCCAGCAGTGGGAATCGTAACTATGGCTACACCTTC.

The chain carries TRBV5-6 and TRBJ1-2; TRBD1 matches 7 bases. CDR1 and CDR2 (germline): SGHDT, YYEEEE. The V gene end was trimmed by 3 bases and the J gene end by 4 bases; junction bases not matched to a gene: 6. The length of the CDR3 is 14 residues. CDR3 sequence: CASSWVGTVYGYTF. The CDR3 nucleotides are TGTGCCAGCAGCTGGGTCGGGACAGTCTATGGCTACACCTTC. The complete variable domain, with remaining parts taken from reference TRBV5-6 and TRBJ1-2, reads DAGVTQSPTHLIKTRGQQVTLRCSPKSGHDTVSWYQQALGQGPQFIFQYYEEEERQRGNFPDRFSGHQFPNYSSELNVNALLLGDSALYLCASSWVGTVYGYTFGSGTRLTVV.

The chain links TRBV5-1 to TRBJ1-6; D gene unclear. Germline CDR1 and CDR2: SGHRS and YFSETQ. Trimming removed 4 bases at V and 13 bases at J, with 15 bases between. The CDR3 spans 13 residues. As DNA, the CDR3 is TGCGCCAGCAGCCGACCGGGAAGAGGGCCCCTCCACTTT. This sequence encodes CASSRPGRGPLHF.

V gene TRBV5-1 combines with J gene TRBJ1-2, with 9 bases matching TRBD1. J was trimmed by 4 bases and V by 4 bases; bases with no gene match: 11. Germline CDR1 reads SGHRS; CDR2 reads YFSETQ. This CDR3 is 16 amino acids long. CDR3 protein: CASSLGTGLIIYGYTF. The CDR3 coding sequence is TGCGCCAGCAGCCTCGGGACAGGGTTGATCATCTATGGCTACACCTTC.

This clone has more than one count but fewer than ten. The V call is TRBV2, the J call TRBJ1-5, with D tentatively TRBD1 (5 bases). This CDR3 is built from 13 residues. Trimming shortened V by 6 bases and J by 6 bases, and 12 bases separated the two germline ends. In germline, CDR1 is SNHLY, CDR2 FYNNEI. Written as DNA, the CDR3 is TGTGCCAGCAGGGGGGACCGGAGTCAGCCCCAGCATTTT. Protein: CASRGDRSQPQHF.

The CDR3 DNA reads TGTGCCAGCAGCTTGGAGGGGGCCAACGTCCTGACTTTC. This sequence encodes CASSLEGANVLTF. The chain employs TRBV5-5 and TRBJ2-6; D unresolved. The germline V gene has CDR1 SGHKS and CDR2 YYEKEE (reference sequence). The CDR3 is 13 amino acids. Between the trimmed V and J ends, which lost 0 bases and 4 bases, there was a span of 2 bases.

This clone was seen just once. The V and J genes are TRBV18 and TRBJ2-3, with D unresolved. The V gene lost 0 bases and the J gene lost 4 bases, with 11 bases spanning the gap. The CDR3 length is 15 residues. Germline V CDR1 and CDR2: KGHSH, LQKENI. The DNA for the CDR3 is TGTGCCAGCTCACCACCAGCTAGAAGGGCAGATACGCAGTATTTT. Amino acids: CASSPPARRADTQYF.

There are a few counts of this clone. The rearrangement links TRBV25-1 to TRBJ1-1; a weak D match, TRBD1 (5 bases). This CDR3 comprises 13 residues. Germline lookup yields CDR1 MGHDK and CDR2 SYGVNS. V was cut by 7 bases and J by 5 bases, with 14 bases left in between. The CDR3 sequence is CASMLRGRTEAFF. DNA for the CDR3: TGTGCCAGCATGCTAAGGGGTAGGACTGAAGCTTTCTTT.

This clone was observed a few times. V and J are TRBV29-1 and TRBJ2-4, with TRBD2 identical over 12 bases. The junction had 2 bases not matched to a gene; V was cut back by 7 bases and J by 1 base. The CDR3 has 14 amino acids. Germline CDR1 SQVTM, CDR2 ANQGSEA. CDR3 bases: TGCAGCGCAGGGACTAGCGGGGCCAAAAACATTCAGTACTTC. Its protein product is CSAGTSGAKNIQYF.

This clone was seen a handful of times. This sequence joins TRBV25-1 and TRBJ1-2, with D unresolved. V lost 3 bases to trimming and J lost 8 bases, with 13 bases between them. Germline CDR1 reads MGHDK; CDR2 reads SYGVNS. This CDR3 region has 13 residues. The CDR3 DNA reads TGTGCCAGCAGTGAGGTTGCACAGAAGGGCTACACCTTC. The encoded protein is CASSEVAQKGYTF.

The rearrangement joins TRBV6-9 to TRBJ2-7; D tentatively reads TRBD1 or TRBD2 (5 bases each). V gave up 4 bases and J gave up 6 bases, with 19 bases separating them. The CDR3 spans 15 residues. CDR1 is MNHGY and CDR2 is SVAAGI in the germline V gene. The CDR3 region is CASSLMWQRGIEQYF. For the CDR3, the DNA is TGTGCCAGCAGTTTAATGTGGCAGAGGGGTATCGAGCAGTACTTC.

This rearrangement joins TRBV13 to TRBJ2-7; D remains unclear. Germline V gene data show CDR1 as PRHDT and CDR2 as FYEKMQ (reference sequence). This CDR3 is built from 14 residues. The ends were cut back, 2 bases at V and 6 bases at J, with 14 bases in the middle. Here the CDR3 DNA reads TGTGCCAGCAGCTTAAGTGTAAGGATGGCCGAGCAGTACTTC. As protein: CASSLSVRMAEQYF.

The V gene is TRBV6-1, the J gene TRBJ2-1; 11 bases are shared with TRBD2. Losses at the gene ends were 10 bases for V and 10 bases for J; bases not matched to a gene: 12. This CDR3 has 14 residues. The germline V gene encodes CDR1 MNHNS and CDR2 SASEGT. CDR3 amino acids: CATLAGGAHGEQFF. CDR3 coding DNA: TGTGCCACTCTAGCGGGGGGTGCCCACGGGGAGCAGTTCTTC.

This chain links TRBV7-2 with TRBJ1-1; no definite D call. This CDR3 is built from 10 residues. Germline lookup yields CDR1 SGHTA and CDR2 FQGNSA. Trimming removed 6 bases at V and 8 bases at J, with 7 bases between. The CDR3 sequence: CASSFVEAFF. DNA of the CDR3: TGTGCCAGCAGTTTTGTCGAAGCTTTCTTT.

This clone is termed medium-sized. At one of its ends the junction is not consistent with the germline gene, which may arise from a read error. The genes are TRBV18 and TRBJ1-2; weak D call: TRBD1 (5 bases). The CDR3 runs to 14 residues. Germline CDR1 KGHSH, CDR2 LQKENI. The DNA for the CDR3 is TGTGCCAGCTCACCATGGAATCAGGAGAAGGGGATCCCGTTC. Translated, it gives CASSPWNQEKGIPF.

This clone was picked up a small number of times. The chain combines TRBV11-2 with TRBJ2-2, with 8 bases fitting TRBD1. The CDR3 extends over 16 amino acids. Trimming at V came to 2 bases and at J to 3 bases, leaving 5 bases not matched to a gene. CDR1 and CDR2 from the germline V gene are SGHAT and FQNNGV. The chain's CDR3 is CASSLRTGLDTGELFF. CDR3 sequence (DNA): TGTGCCAGCAGCTTAAGGACAGGGTTGGACACCGGGGAGCTGTTTTTT.

This clone was recorded once. The chain recombines TRBV5-6 with TRBJ2-3; D is uncertain. There are 16 residues in the CDR3. Trimming shortened V by 0 bases and J by 0 bases, and 11 bases separated the two germline ends. The germline V gene has CDR1 SGHDT and CDR2 YYEEEE. DNA for the CDR3: TGTGCCAGCAGCTTGGCGGGTGTGCTTAGCACAGATACGCAGTATTTT. This codes for CASSLAGVLSTDTQYF.

The CDR3 sequence: CASGWGYEQYF. In DNA, the CDR3 is TGTGCCAGCGGATGGGGCTACGAGCAGTACTTC. The chain has TRBV11-2 and TRBJ2-7; D is ambiguous. Germline CDR1 and CDR2: SGHAT and FQNNGV. V shed 8 bases and J shed 3 bases, with 8 bases lying between them. This CDR3 is built from 11 residues.

The chain couples TRBV15 to TRBJ1-3; D might be TRBD1 (5 bases). The CDR3 contains 15 residues. With 0 bases removed from V and 6 bases from J, the gap between germline ends came to 12 bases. Germline V gene data show CDR1 as LNHNV and CDR2 as YYDKDF (reference sequence). CDR3 protein: CATSRDIDRQNTIYF. DNA of the CDR3: TGTGCCACCAGCAGAGATATCGACAGACAAAACACCATATATTTT. The full variable domain, its missing parts supplied by reference TRBV15 and TRBJ1-3, is DAMVIQNPRYQVTQFGKPVTLSCSQTLNHNVMYWYQQKSSQAPKLLFHYYDKDFNNEADTPDNFQSRRPNTSFCFLDIRSPGLGDTAMYLCATSRDIDRQNTIYFGEGSWLTVV.

This clone was seen a handful of times. V is TRBV6-6 and J is TRBJ2-1; 7 bases match TRBD2. The V gene end was trimmed by 6 bases and the J gene end by 0 bases; junction bases not matched to a gene: 5. Per germline, CDR1 MNHNY and CDR2 SVGAGI (reference sequence). This CDR3 comprises 15 residues. DNA for the CDR3: TGTGCCAGCAGCCTGCGGGGGAGCTCCTACAATGAGCAGTTCTTC. The encoded protein is CASSLRGSSYNEQFF.

This chain links TRBV5-6 with TRBJ1-2; 7 bases line up with TRBD1. Per germline, CDR1 SGHDT and CDR2 YYEEEE. V trimming: 4 bases; J trimming: 8 bases; junction bases outside the gene matches: 11. CDR3 size: 14 residues. The CDR3 loop is CASSRGWTGGGYTF. As DNA, the CDR3 is TGTGCCAGCAGCCGTGGTTGGACAGGAGGAGGCTACACCTTC.

The genes are TRBV6-5 and TRBJ2-2, with D tentatively TRBD1 or TRBD2 (6 bases each). The V end lost 2 bases, the J end lost 6 bases, and 7 bases lay between the germline ends. Germline V CDR1 and CDR2: MNHEY, SVGAGI. CDR3 length: 13 amino acids. CDR3 residues: CASSYGGPGELFF. DNA of the CDR3: TGTGCCAGCAGTTACGGGGGGCCCGGGGAGCTGTTTTTT.